This T cell receptor (beta chain) was captured in a study of CD8 T cells in Susac syndrome. This clonotype was picked up one time. V lost 2 bases and J lost 1, with 2 bases in between. This CDR3 spans 13 amino acids. Germline values: CDR1 MGHDK, CDR2 SYGVNS. Purification of the CD8+ and CD4+ T cells relied on negative isolation, and TEMRA cells underwent FACS enrichment. Reverse transcription of about 0.5 to 1 ug RNA was carried out with random hexamers. Amplification of TCR beta CDR3 used immunoSEQ multiplex PCR across 54 Vbeta and 13 Jbeta. TCRdb used MiXCR to reprocess the immunoSEQ multiplex PCR reads, holding one entry per CDR3 protein. The table records over 80,000 distinct CDR3 sequences, 80% to 95% of them present only once.

The clonotype originates from a human donor in good health. Specimen: CD8+ T cells from PBMCs. The chain uses TRBV25-1 and TRBJ2-2, with D uncertain. This CDR3 is CASSEGNTGELFF. The DNA for the CDR3 is TGTGCCAGCAGTGAAGGGAACACCGGGGAGCTGTTTTTT.